A selection of T cell receptor beta chains follows, all from one sample in a study of cytomegalovirus exposure and HLA in healthy donors. Method: immunoSEQ multiplex PCR; TCRdb's copy keeps in-frame clones and lacks some. This table has under 200,000 clones, 60% to 80% appearing once. The sequenced sample was PBMCs. The receptor set was obtained from a man between 50 and 59 years old in good health and CMV-seropositive. The CDR3 runs from the conserved cysteine through the conserved F or W. The order of the fields is clone size, D gene, V gene, J gene, CDR3 protein, CDR3 DNA. The D gene is left open where the match is weak. The size field is filled for only some rows; it gives once, few, many or a size class.

clone size: -; D gene: -; V gene: TRBV9; J gene: TRBJ1-1; CDR3 protein: CASSVGGGAWNTEAFF; CDR3 DNA: TGTGCCAGCAGCGTCGGAGGGGGGGCCTGGAACACTGAAGCTTTCTTT
clone size: once; D gene: TRBD2; V gene: TRBV5-1; J gene: TRBJ2-3; CDR3 protein: CASSHATSGGPYTDTQYF; CDR3 DNA: TGCGCCAGCAGCCACGCGACTAGCGGGGGCCCTTACACAGATACGCAGTATTTT
clone size: -; D gene: -; V gene: TRBV7-8; J gene: TRBJ1-2; CDR3 protein: CASSLGNRVYGYTF; CDR3 DNA: TGTGCCAGCAGCTTAGGCAACAGGGTCTATGGCTACACCTTC
clone size: -; D gene: -; V gene: TRBV11-2; J gene: TRBJ2-2; CDR3 protein: CASSKQTRDTGELFF; CDR3 DNA: TGTGCCAGCAGCAAACAGACCAGGGACACCGGGGAGCTGTTTTTT
clone size: few; D gene: TRBD2; V gene: TRBV7-2; J gene: TRBJ2-7; CDR3 protein: CASSPDSGGADEQYF; CDR3 DNA: TGTGCCAGCAGCCCAGATAGCGGGGGGGCCGACGAGCAGTACTTC
clone size: -; D gene: -; V gene: TRBV6-6; J gene: TRBJ2-7; CDR3 protein: CASSYSSEEQYF; CDR3 DNA: TGTGCCAGCAGTTACTCGAGCGAGGAGCAGTACTTC
clone size: -; D gene: -; V gene: TRBV6-5; J gene: TRBJ2-7; CDR3 protein: CASRDSHYEQYF; CDR3 DNA: TGTGCCAGCAGGGACAGCCACTACGAGCAGTACTTC
clone size: -; D gene: TRBD1; V gene: TRBV19; J gene: TRBJ1-4; CDR3 protein: CASSIWGQKGEKLFF; CDR3 DNA: TGTGCCAGTAGTATTTGGGGACAGAAGGGAGAAAAACTGTTTTTT
clone size: few; D gene: -; V gene: TRBV30; J gene: TRBJ1-4; CDR3 protein: CAWSVRGMGATNEKLFF; CDR3 DNA: TGTGCCTGGAGTGTCAGGGGTATGGGGGCAACTAATGAAAAACTGTTTTTT
clone size: few; D gene: -; V gene: TRBV30; J gene: TRBJ1-5; CDR3 protein: CAWSRGSDQPQHF; CDR3 DNA: TGTGCCTGGAGCAGGGGATCTGATCAGCCCCAGCATTTT
clone size: -; D gene: TRBD2; V gene: TRBV10-3; J gene: TRBJ2-5; CDR3 protein: CATSGGDRETQYF; CDR3 DNA: TGTGCCACCAGCGGGGGGGATCGAGAGACCCAGTACTTC
clone size: -; D gene: TRBD1; V gene: TRBV7-8; J gene: TRBJ1-1; CDR3 protein: CASSRDRNTEAFF; CDR3 DNA: TGTGCCAGCAGCAGGGACAGGAACACTGAAGCTTTCTTT
clone size: few; D gene: TRBD1; V gene: TRBV5-1; J gene: TRBJ1-2; CDR3 protein: CASSLDLGQNYGYTF; CDR3 DNA: TGCGCCAGCAGCTTGGACCTGGGACAGAACTATGGCTACACCTTC
clone size: -; D gene: TRBD2; V gene: TRBV7-9; J gene: TRBJ2-5; CDR3 protein: CASSSHLLAGGRAQYF; CDR3 DNA: TGTGCCAGCAGCTCCCACCTCCTCGCAGGCGGGAGGGCCCAGTACTTC
clone size: -; D gene: TRBD2; V gene: TRBV6-6; J gene: TRBJ2-3; CDR3 protein: CASSYSGGAGTDTQYF; CDR3 DNA: TGTGCCAGCAGTTACTCCGGGGGGGCGGGCACAGATACGCAGTATTTT
clone size: -; D gene: TRBD1; V gene: TRBV30; J gene: TRBJ1-2; CDR3 protein: CVYLGTGGGYGYTF; CDR3 DNA: TGTGTTTATCTTGGGACAGGCGGGGGCTATGGCTACACCTTC
clone size: -; D gene: TRBD2; V gene: TRBV6-1; J gene: TRBJ2-5; CDR3 protein: CASSEMNQRGAKETQYF; CDR3 DNA: TGTGCCAGCAGTGAAATGAATCAGCGGGGGGCCAAGGAGACCCAGTACTTC
clone size: -; D gene: -; V gene: TRBV7-2; J gene: TRBJ2-7; CDR3 protein: CASSFGQGIYEQYF; CDR3 DNA: TGTGCCAGCAGCTTCGGGCAGGGGATCTACGAGCAGTACTTC
clone size: -; D gene: TRBD1; V gene: TRBV9; J gene: TRBJ2-5; CDR3 protein: CASSVDRGLEKTQYF; CDR3 DNA: TGTGCCAGCAGCGTAGACAGGGGGCTCGAAAAGACCCAGTACTTC
clone size: few; D gene: TRBD1; V gene: TRBV5-1; J gene: TRBJ1-1; CDR3 protein: CASSFGTGVITEAFF; CDR3 DNA: TGCGCCAGCAGCTTTGGGACAGGGGTTATCACTGAAGCTTTCTTT
clone size: -; D gene: -; V gene: TRBV5-1; J gene: TRBJ1-2; CDR3 protein: CASSMTDSPGGYTF; CDR3 DNA: TGCGCCAGCAGCATGACAGACTCCCCCGGCGGCTACACCTTC
clone size: few; D gene: -; V gene: TRBV28; J gene: TRBJ1-1; CDR3 protein: CASNVRVRNTEAFF; CDR3 DNA: TGTGCCAGCAATGTCAGGGTTAGAAACACTGAAGCTTTCTTT
clone size: -; D gene: -; V gene: TRBV6-1; J gene: TRBJ1-2; CDR3 protein: CASSPTESPFYGYTF; CDR3 DNA: TGTGCCAGCAGTCCTACAGAATCCCCTTTCTATGGCTACACCTTC
clone size: -; D gene: -; V gene: TRBV18; J gene: TRBJ1-1; CDR3 protein: CASSPDGTSSEAFF; CDR3 DNA: TGTGCCAGCTCACCAGATGGGACATCATCTGAAGCTTTCTTT
clone size: -; D gene: -; V gene: TRBV5-1; J gene: TRBJ2-3; CDR3 protein: CASSLAGQSTDTQYF; CDR3 DNA: TGCGCCAGCAGCTTGGCTGGGCAGAGCACAGATACGCAGTATTTT
clone size: -; D gene: -; V gene: TRBV5-6; J gene: TRBJ2-2; CDR3 protein: CASTSLNGELFF; CDR3 DNA: TGTGCCAGCACCTCTCTTAACGGGGAGCTGTTTTTT
clone size: once; D gene: TRBD1; V gene: TRBV6-5; J gene: TRBJ1-5; CDR3 protein: CASSSVTGVNQPQHF; CDR3 DNA: TGTGCCAGCAGCTCAGTGACAGGGGTGAATCAGCCCCAGCATTTT
clone size: -; D gene: TRBD1; V gene: TRBV10-1; J gene: TRBJ1-3; CDR3 protein: CASSESDRVSGNTIYF; CDR3 DNA: TGCGCCAGCAGTGAGTCTGACAGGGTCTCTGGAAACACCATATATTTT
clone size: -; D gene: -; V gene: TRBV28; J gene: TRBJ1-5; CDR3 protein: CASSPYGQPNQPQHF; CDR3 DNA: TGTGCCAGCAGTCCTTACGGACAGCCAAATCAGCCCCAGCATTTT
clone size: -; D gene: -; V gene: TRBV23-1; J gene: TRBJ2-3; CDR3 protein: CASSQRGLNTDTQYF; CDR3 DNA: TGCGCCAGCAGTCAACGCGGGCTCAACACAGATACGCAGTATTTT
clone size: -; D gene: TRBD1; V gene: TRBV5-1; J gene: TRBJ2-7; CDR3 protein: CASSSGWQGADEQYF; CDR3 DNA: TGCGCCAGCAGCTCGGGGTGGCAGGGGGCAGACGAGCAGTACTTC
clone size: once; D gene: TRBD2; V gene: TRBV28; J gene: TRBJ2-1; CDR3 protein: CASSLSGLDNEQFF; CDR3 DNA: TGTGCCAGCAGTTTATCTGGACTAGACAATGAGCAGTTCTTC